This is a list of T cell receptor beta chains from one sample in a study of identical twins. TCRdb reprocessed the 5' RACE reads via MiXCR and lists one record per CDR3 protein. The table has 1,800,000 or so distinct CDR3 sequences, less than 40% seen once. Sequencing was done on a sample of cord blood. The receptors shown here come from a newborn girl in good health. Each CDR3 is given with its conserved first and last residue. D genes are given only for firm matches. Clone sizes are given selectively: once, few, many, or a class where the clone is expanded.

>TRBD1|TRBJ1-1|NA|TRBV4-1
TGCGCCAGCAGCCATCCCAAAGGCCGACAGGGGATGAACACTGAAGCTTTCTTT
CASSHPKGRQGMNTEAFF
>NA|TRBJ2-7|NA|TRBV14
TGTGCCAGCAGCCAAGATCTAGTCACCTTCTACGAGCAGTACTTC
CASSQDLVTFYEQYF
>NA|TRBJ1-1|NA|TRBV5-5
TGTGCCAGCAGCTTCCACGGTGGGGGAACTGAAGCTTTCTTT
CASSFHGGGTEAFF
>NA|TRBJ2-7|few|TRBV20-1
TGCAGTGCGACCCGGACTGATGCGTCCTACGAGCAGTACTTC
CSATRTDASYEQYF
>NA|TRBJ1-1|NA|TRBV6-6
TGTGCCAGCAGTTACTCGAGGGGTTTTTTGAACACTGAAGCTTTCTTT
CASSYSRGFLNTEAFF
>TRBD2|TRBJ2-1|NA|TRBV7-9
TGTGCCAGCAGCCTCCCTCTAGCGGGAACCTACAATGAGCAGTTCTTC
CASSLPLAGTYNEQFF
>NA|TRBJ2-3|NA|TRBV20-1
TGCAGTGCCGGAAAGCCGACTATCACCCAGAACACAGATACGCAGTATTTT
CSAGKPTITQNTDTQYF
>NA|TRBJ1-2|few|TRBV4-1
TGCGCCAGCAGCCGACGGATCGAAAAAGCCTATGGCTACACCTTC
CASSRRIEKAYGYTF
>NA|TRBJ2-7|NA|TRBV7-2
TGTGCCAGCAGCTACACAGGGCCCTCTAAGTATTACGAGCAGTACTTC
CASSYTGPSKYYEQYF
>TRBD1|TRBJ1-5|NA|TRBV2
TGTGCCAGCAGGGAGACAGGGGAATCACAGCCCCAGCATTTT
CASRETGESQPQHF
>TRBD1|TRBJ2-3|NA|TRBV7-6
TGTGCCAGCAGCTTAGCAAGACAGGGTAAACCCACAGATACGCAGTATTTT
CASSLARQGKPTDTQYF
>TRBD1|TRBJ1-5|NA|TRBV28
TGTGCCAGCAGGTCGGGACAGGGGAGGAATCAGCCCCAGCATTTT
CASRSGQGRNQPQHF